The clone carrying this T cell receptor (beta chain) was counted at least ten times. The entry originates in a study of tumor-infiltrating lymphocytes in primary liver carcinoma. Overall study: The tumors, T1-T3 N0M0 lesions, were roughly 4.2 to 11 cm across.

This CDR3 has 13 amino acids. Germline CDR1 and CDR2: ENHRY and SYGVKD. V lost 8 bases to trimming and J lost 3 bases, with 10 bases between them. With a constant-region primer, TCR beta cDNA was made from 500 ng of total RNA. TCR beta libraries came from three nested multiplex PCR rounds using slightly modified ARM-PCR. TRBV1-TRBV30 forward primers paired with a C-beta reverse primer drove the first two PCR rounds, roughly 10 cycles each. Each CDR3 protein gets one entry after TCRdb re-called the multiplex PCR reads with MiXCR. Of over 75,000 distinct CDR3 sequences listed, just under 70% are singletons. Co-extraction of RNA and DNA was performed on about 19-33 mg of unsorted bulk tissue. Those patients suffered from chronic HBV infection and were treatment-naive.

This receptor was taken from a man aged 35 to 55 with primary liver carcinoma and hepatitis B virus infection. The chain links TRBV10-3 to TRBJ1-4; D not certain. Sequenced sample: tumor-adjacent normal liver tissue. CDR3 residues: CAIRDGANEKLFF. The DNA for the CDR3 is TGTGCCATCCGAGACGGGGCTAATGAAAAACTGTTTTTT.